This T cell receptor (beta chain) was recovered during a study of blood T cell repertoires in COVID-19 (dated by TCRdb to 2020 to 2022). Context from the whole study: Samples covering the acute and convalescent phases of COVID-19 were provided by collaborators in the United States, Italy and Spain. The material from the prospective study consisted of cDNA or gDNA derived from T cells, B-cell-depleted T cells, or PBMCs. Subjects who had been exposed to COVID-19, were actively infected with it, or had recovered from it provided the deeply sampled blood TCRbeta repertoires that made up the dataset. The repertoires were released in a freely available public database intended as a resource for research on the immune response to SARS-CoV-2. Samples were obtained from the ongoing ImmuneRACE study (first 160 participants) and from 1,254 subjects provided by 6 global collaborators. Sample metadata almost always included a de-identified subject ID, COVID-19 status, age in years and sex. HLA class I and class II types, where available, came from metadata supplied by the sample provider rather than from assay-based typing. General study outcomes and caveats: Clinical and demographic metadata were provided uncurated, with the amount varying by source and participant.

A second Seattle source provided samples from volunteer blood donors who had recovered from COVID-19. Whole blood was collected in K2EDTA tubes by collaborating institutions according to the institutions' own protocols. For TCRbeta analysis, collaborators shipped samples as frozen whole blood, isolated PBMCs, or DNA extracted from either of those sample types. With respect to this clone: What antigen it recognizes has not been identified. Base qualities are not provided; no much larger clone lies one nucleotide away.

The CDR3 spans 13 residues, from the cysteine through the phenylalanine. Only the CDR3 region is kept as DNA, spanning 39 bases read in frame from base 1. CDR1 and CDR2 are drawn from the germline V gene (reference sequence): SEHNR, FQNEAQ. Between the V and J ends, shortened by 5 bases and 8 bases respectively, the junction contains 15 bases. TCRbeta CDR3 regions were amplified from genomic DNA by means of the immunoSEQ Assay, a bias-controlled multiplex PCR. The authors' pipeline ran thus. The number of nucleated cells in each sample was estimated from the amplification of reference gene primers within the assay. To quantify the absolute abundance of each unique TCRbeta CDR3 rearrangement, sequence reads were collapsed and filtered. For each sample, productive Simpson clonality was calculated by taking the square root of Simpson's diversity index across productive rearrangements. The source is immuneACCESS, and TCRdb retained only in-frame sequences with V and J called. Part of the clones is not carried over; for the studies checked, unresolved V genes explain less than half of this, and the remainder is unexplained. V, J and clone size derive from that table, while D and trimming were established from the DNA sequence. Across this sample there are some 230,000 clones, with roughly 85% seen only once. The ten top clones hold 2.2% of the sample.

The source of this sequence is a man aged 25 to 45 who had recovered from COVID-19. The sequenced material came from peripheral blood. The sequence joins TRBV7-9 to TRBJ1-2; D gene: possibly TRBD1, on 6 matching bases. The CDR3 protein is CASSEGVFGGYTF. The DNA reads as follows: TGTGCCAGCAGCGAGGGGGTTTTCGGCGGCTACACCTTC. Full variable domain (CDR3 extended with the reference TRBV7-9 and TRBJ1-2 proteins): DTGVSQNPRHKITKRGQNVTFRCDPISEHNRLYWYRQTLGQGPEFLTYFQNEAQLEKSRLLSDRFSAERPKGSFSTLEIQRTEQGDSAMYLCASSEGVFGGYTFGSGTRLTVV.